Each of the 20 T cell receptor beta chains below was sequenced from the same sample in a study of blood T cell repertoires in COVID-19. Using immunoSEQ multiplex PCR, the repertoire was profiled, and TCRdb retains in-frame clones only, with some absent. In the table there are about 180,000 clones, about four fifths of which are singletons. The specimen sequenced was peripheral blood. The receptors were sampled from a man aged 70 or older with active or convalescent COVID-19.

This clone showed up just a few times. The chain uses TRBV18 and TRBJ2-2, with 7 positions matching TRBD2. The CDR3 is 15 residues long. Germline trimming cut 2 bases from V and 5 bases from J; bases unmatched to any gene: 5. Per the germline V gene, CDR1 is KGHSH and CDR2 is LQKENI. The CDR3, as DNA: TGTGCCAGCTCACCAGCGGGAGTGGGAACCGGGGAGCTGTTTTTT. Protein: CASSPAGVGTGELFF.

The V and J genes are TRBV12-5 and TRBJ1-3; no reliable D call. V lost 5 bases, J lost 0 bases, and 8 bases lay in between. This CDR3 contains 14 residues. Germline-derived CDR1 and CDR2 are LGHNT and FRNRAP. CDR3 coding DNA: TGTGCTAGTGGTATTTCAGGCTCTGGAAACACCATATATTTT. Protein product: CASGISGSGNTIYF.

This chain links TRBV19 with TRBJ1-4; tentative D call: TRBD1 (5 bases). There are 15 residues in the CDR3. Germline CDR1 is LNHDA and CDR2 is SQIVND (reference sequence). V lost 3 bases to trimming and J lost 0 bases, with 8 bases between them. In DNA form, the CDR3 reads TGTGCCAGTAGTATGCAGGGTGCAACTAATGAAAAACTGTTTTTT. Its protein product is CASSMQGATNEKLFF.

The chain joins TRBV14 to TRBJ1-2; D gene ambiguous. The CDR3 runs 16 residues. V lost 0 bases and J lost 5, with 16 bases in between. Germline V lookup: CDR1 SGHDN, CDR2 FVKESK. This CDR3 is CASSQEGLRYDYGYTF. CDR3 DNA: TGTGCCAGCAGCCAAGAAGGCCTGCGGTATGATTATGGCTACACCTTC.

The rearrangement links TRBV5-1 to TRBJ1-2; TRBD1 agrees at 7 bases. With V trimmed by 0 bases and J by 3 bases, 14 bases remained unmatched. Germline assignment: CDR1 SGHRS and CDR2 YFSETQ. This CDR3 is built from 18 residues. The chain's CDR3 is CASSLAVGRRGLDYGYTF. The CDR3 coding sequence is TGCGCCAGCAGCTTGGCCGTCGGTAGGAGGGGGCTGGACTATGGCTACACCTTC. The whole variable domain, remainder taken from reference TRBV5-1 and TRBJ1-2, is KAGVTQTPRYLIKTRGQQVTLSCSPISGHRSVSWYQQTPGQGLQFLFEYFSETQRNKGNFPGRFSGRQFSNSRSEMNVSTLELGDSALYLCASSLAVGRRGLDYGYTFGSGTRLTVV.

V is TRBV3-1 (or the pseudogene TRBV3-2) and J is TRBJ1-5; the D gene is possibly TRBD1 (6 bases). CDR1 is LGHDT, CDR2 YNNKEL, per germline (reference sequence). Trimming took 6 bases from V and 4 from J, leaving 16 bases between them. CDR3 size: 15 residues. CDR3 region: CASSGVGGLNQPQHF. The CDR3 DNA sequence: TGTGCCAGCAGTGGAGTGGGGGGGCTTAATCAGCCCCAGCATTTT.

The chain carries TRBV30 and TRBJ1-3; possibly TRBD1 for D (5 bases). This CDR3 spans 13 amino acids. V was trimmed by 6 bases and J by 3 bases, leaving 12 bases between them. Germline CDR1 reads GTSNPN; CDR2 reads SVGIG (reference sequence). The CDR3 bases are TGTGCCTGCCCGGACATCCATGGAAACACCATATATTTT. Translation: CACPDIHGNTIYF.

The chain couples TRBV3-1 (or the pseudogene TRBV3-2) to TRBJ2-3; TRBD2 agrees at 8 bases. Losses at the gene ends were 2 bases for V and 1 base for J; bases not matched to a gene: 2. The CDR3 extends over 15 amino acids. CDR1 and CDR2 (germline): LGHDT, YNNKEL (reference sequence). CDR3 sequence: CASSQSAGGTDTQYF. DNA of the CDR3: TGTGCCAGCAGCCAATCAGCGGGAGGCACAGATACGCAGTATTTT.

V and J are TRBV4-2 and TRBJ2-2; 10 nucleotides agree with TRBD2. The CDR3 has 18 amino acids. Germline assignment: CDR1 LGHNA and CDR2 YNFKEQ. The junction had 6 bases not matched to a gene; V was cut back by 0 bases and J by 2 bases. CDR3 sequence (DNA): TGTGCCAGCAGCCAAGATCCCGGGACTAGCGCCAACACCGGGGAGCTGTTTTTT. Residues: CASSQDPGTSANTGELFF.

The V and J genes are TRBV5-6 and TRBJ2-3; the D is unclear. Germline lookup yields CDR1 SGHDT and CDR2 YYEEEE. The germline V and J ends were trimmed by 2 bases and 2 bases, with 9 bases remaining between them. CDR3 size: 14 residues. This CDR3 is CASSLNSHTDTQYF. The DNA for the CDR3 is TGTGCCAGCAGCTTAAACTCCCACACAGATACGCAGTATTTT.

The CDR3 nucleotides read TGTGCCAGCCCGGGACAGGGCTTAGGGGAGCTGTTTTTT. Its translation: CASPGQGLGELFF. The chain links TRBV6-5 to TRBJ2-2; TRBD1 agrees at 9 bases. V dropped 8 bases and J dropped 8; count of bases not matched to a gene: 6. The CDR3 runs 13 residues. From germline, CDR1 is MNHEY and CDR2 SVGAGI.

V is TRBV7-2 and J is TRBJ2-5; the D gene is possibly TRBD2 (6 bases). CDR1 SGHTA and CDR2 FQGNSA come from the germline V gene. The CDR3 loop spans 14 amino acids. Trimming removed 5 bases at V and 4 bases at J, with 14 bases between. The CDR3 loop reads CASSANGGPETQYF. The DNA for the CDR3 is TGTGCCAGCAGCGCCAACGGGGGACCAGAGACCCAGTACTTC.

J is TRBJ2-3 and V is TRBV6-5; 7 bases map to TRBD1. Trimming cost V 4 bases and J 7 bases; bases outside gene matches: 11. CDR3 length: 15 residues. Germline assignment: CDR1 MNHEY and CDR2 SVGAGI. The CDR3 coding sequence is TGTGCCAGCAGTTCACAGGGGAAGAGCGCGAATACGCAGTATTTT. Protein product: CASSSQGKSANTQYF.

The rearrangement links TRBV15 to TRBJ1-6; D gene unclear. Trimming cost V 3 bases and J 0 bases, with 15 bases left between them. The CDR3 length is 18 residues. The germline V gene has CDR1 LNHNV and CDR2 YYDKDF (reference sequence). CDR3 sequence: CATSSGYRGSSYNSPLHF. In DNA form, the CDR3 reads TGTGCCACCAGCAGTGGGTACCGAGGGAGCTCCTATAATTCACCCCTCCACTTT.

This clone was counted ten times or more. V gene TRBV3-1 (or the pseudogene TRBV3-2) combines with J gene TRBJ1-2; maybe TRBD1 (6 bases). The CDR3 runs to 15 residues. V lost 0 bases and J 4 bases, leaving 12 bases between the germline ends. CDR1 and CDR2 (germline): LGHDT, YNNKEL (reference sequence). In nucleotides, the CDR3 is TGTGCCAGCAGCCAAGATGGACAGTCATCCTATGGCTACACCTTC. Its protein is CASSQDGQSSYGYTF.

This clone was seen only a few times. This sample includes further DNA sequences coding for the same CDR3. The gene calls are TRBV18 and TRBJ1-1, with D maybe TRBD1 (5 bases). Germline V lookup: CDR1 KGHSH, CDR2 LQKENI. V shed 3 bases and J shed 1 base, with 9 bases lying between them. The CDR3 runs to 14 residues. The CDR3 coding sequence is TGTGCCAGCTCACCCCTCGACAGGAACACTGAAGCTTTCTTT. Amino acids: CASSPLDRNTEAFF.

V gene TRBV6-5 combines with J gene TRBJ1-1; D gene ambiguous. The CDR3 has 15 residues. Trimming left V 3 bases short and J 1 base short, with 12 bases between. The germline V gene has CDR1 MNHEY and CDR2 SVGAGI. CDR3 nucleotide sequence: TGTGCCAGCAGTTATCAGGTACAGCAGAACACTGAAGCTTTCTTT. This gives the protein CASSYQVQQNTEAFF.

In DNA form, the CDR3 reads TGTGCCAGCAGCGTAGAGCTAGCGGGAGGCGTTACGCAGTATTTT. It is translated as CASSVELAGGVTQYF. The chain is built from TRBV9 and TRBJ2-3; the match to TRBD2 covers 11 bases. Germline V gene data show CDR1 as SGDLS and CDR2 as YYNGEE. The junction had 5 bases not matched to a gene; V was cut back by 0 bases and J by 8 bases. This CDR3 spans 15 amino acids.

The chain carries TRBV3-1 (or the pseudogene TRBV3-2) and TRBJ2-7; D ambiguous. CDR3 length: 14 amino acids. Germline lookup yields CDR1 LGHDT and CDR2 YNNKEL (reference sequence). Trimming removed 6 bases at V and 0 bases at J, with 12 bases between. This CDR3 is CASSRSTHSYEQYF. CDR3 DNA sequence: TGTGCCAGCAGTCGCTCTACTCACTCCTACGAGCAGTACTTC.

The chain employs TRBV5-1 and TRBJ2-7; 12 positions agree with TRBD2. Germline V gene sequence: CDR1 SGHRS, CDR2 YFSETQ. This CDR3 spans 18 amino acids. V lost 2 bases, J lost 5 bases, and 14 bases stayed unmatched. CDR3 DNA: TGCGCCAGCAGCTTAGGAACTAGCGGGAGGAGAGTGGGAAACGAGCAGTACTTC. Translated: CASSLGTSGRRVGNEQYF. Filled out from reference TRBV5-1 and TRBJ2-7, the complete variable domain reads KAGVTQTPRYLIKTRGQQVTLSCSPISGHRSVSWYQQTPGQGLQFLFEYFSETQRNKGNFPGRFSGRQFSNSRSEMNVSTLELGDSALYLCASSLGTSGRRVGNEQYFGPGTRLTVT.